This TCR beta chain was observed in a study of regulatory T cells in long-lasting Graves disease (dated by TCRdb to 2020 to 2023). As for the study more broadly: Persistent Graves' disease meant more than 5 years of antithyroid drug treatment with TSH receptor autoantibodies that stayed positive. The study was conducted in China and was registered as a clinical trial. Antithyroid drugs had been taken for about 9.7 years on average by persistent Graves' disease patients in the clinical cohort. TCR sequencing covered 13 persistent and approximately 20 newly diagnosed Graves' disease patients, around 33 samples in total. This study used TCR sequencing and RNA sequencing of peripheral blood to compare persistent Graves' disease patients against newly diagnosed Graves' disease patients.

Library creation used multiplex PCR. TCRdb lists the instrument as Illumina HiSeq 4000. iRepertoire HTBI primers and Arm-PCR amplification of CDR3 regions were used to construct TCR beta libraries. Before sequencing, the PCR products underwent gel purification. Under the source paper's analysis protocol: Gene usage analysis of CDR3 amino acid clonotypes relied on the 55 to 80 TRBV and more than twelve TRBJ segments identified across samples. Filtered high-quality paired reads were merged into contigs using COPE and FqMerger. BLAST was used to align contigs to IMGT TRBV, TRBD and TRBJ reference genes, and CDR3 was defined according to IMGT. Any clonotype with a frequency above 0.1% was classified as a highly expanded clone. Shannon entropy served as the measure of repertoire diversity, while the Gini coefficient captured V-J evenness. Clonotypes shared by more than one individual were considered public. Using fastp trimming at Q25 and MiXCR clonotype assembly, TCRdb reanalyzed the public sequencing data and kept in-frame beta chains. Here each entry gathers all rows of one CDR3 protein and keeps the most common genes and DNA. TCRdb's processing, not the authors' own work, is the source of the V and J calls. This sample gives 700,000 or so distinct CDR3 sequences in total; about 32% of them show up just once. Together, the top ten hold about 42% of the sample.

Note on this clonotype: It has no known antigen specificity. No much larger clone is present one base from it, and per-base qualities are unavailable.

The time point tag for this specimen amounts to: persistent/refractory GD, antithyroid drugs over 5 years with positive TRAb. For both TCR sequencing and RNA sequencing, RNA was extracted from PBMCs using TRIzol. Graves' disease was diagnosed according to American Thyroid Association guidelines. Patients for the study were recruited at an endocrinology department in Xi'an, China. From each patient, approximately 9.9 milliliters of peripheral blood was collected into an EDTA anticoagulant tube. Ficoll Paque Plus density gradient separation was used to isolate PBMCs, and no further T cell sorting was performed. An Agilent 2100 Bioanalyzer and agarose gel were used to check RNA quality, while a NanoDrop 2000 measured RNA concentration. V is shortened by 4 bases, J by 0 bases, and the region joining them spans 14 bases. Sequences SGHNT (CDR1) and YYREEE (CDR2) are obtained from the germline V gene (reference sequence). Including the terminal cysteine and phenylalanine, the CDR3 comprises 16 residues. The entry retains the CDR3 DNA only, 48 bases that are in frame from base 1.

General findings and caveats noted by the study authors: The authors acknowledged the small sample size as a limitation that may reduce accuracy. Sequencing and analysis were limited to the TCR beta chain. Persistent disease showed preferential use of TRBV28, TRBJ1-2 and TRBJ2-5, whereas newly diagnosed disease favored TRBV20-1 and TRBJ2-1. Compared with newly diagnosed patients, patients with persistent Graves' disease had lower TCR Shannon entropy and fewer highly expanded clones, which suggests clonal expansion. Persistent patients shared more public clonotypes among themselves (more than 2,500) than newly diagnosed patients did (roughly 920). The study examined only peripheral blood because the primary lesion, thyroid tissue, could not be accessed.

The sequences come from peripheral blood mononuclear cells (PBMCs), collected when the disease was refractory, from a patient treated with antithyroid drugs. The V gene is TRBV5-4 and the J gene is TRBJ2-4, with TRBD2 tentatively as D gene (6 bases match). The receptor was isolated from a female donor with Graves disease. The bases are TGTGCCAGCAGCACGGACTACAGATTAGCCAAAAACATTCAGTACTTC. Translation gives CASSTDYRLAKNIQYF.